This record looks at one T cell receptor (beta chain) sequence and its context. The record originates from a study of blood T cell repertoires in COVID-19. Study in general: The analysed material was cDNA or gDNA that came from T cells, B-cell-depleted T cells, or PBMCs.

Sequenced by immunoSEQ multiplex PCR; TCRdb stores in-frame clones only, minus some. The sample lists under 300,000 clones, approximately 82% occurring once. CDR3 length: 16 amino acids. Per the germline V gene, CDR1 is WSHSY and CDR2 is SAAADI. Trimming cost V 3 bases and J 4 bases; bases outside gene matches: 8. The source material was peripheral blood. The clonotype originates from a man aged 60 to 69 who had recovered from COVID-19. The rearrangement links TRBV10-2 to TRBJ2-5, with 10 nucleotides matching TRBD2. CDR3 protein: CASSEDRLAGRETQYF. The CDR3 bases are TGCGCCAGCAGTGAAGACAGACTAGCGGGTCGAGAGACCCAGTACTTC.